Below are 18 T cell receptor beta chains sequenced from a single sample in a study of T cell responses to AZD1222 COVID-19 vaccine. This table comes from immunoSEQ multiplex PCR, and its TCRdb copy is limited to in-frame clones, with some not included. The table records more than 110,000 clones, about 87% of them present only once. Sequencing used peripheral blood, obtained on day 0 of AZD1222 vaccination. These receptors came from an adult in good health.

This rearrangement joins TRBV7-2 to TRBJ2-1; D is possibly TRBD1 (5 bases). V gave up 5 bases and J gave up 8 bases, with 19 bases separating them. Germline CDR1 and CDR2: SGHTA and FQGNSA. This CDR3 spans 15 amino acids. The DNA for the CDR3 is TGTGCCAGCAGCCAGACAGCCGGGTGGATAGATGAGCAGTTCTTC. Its translation: CASSQTAGWIDEQFF.

The chain couples TRBV5-4 to TRBJ2-1, with D perhaps TRBD2 (6 bases). Germline CDR1 SGHNT, CDR2 YYREEE (reference sequence). The CDR3 totals 13 residues. The V end lost 4 bases, the J end lost 6 bases, and 11 bases lay between the germline ends. The CDR3 reads CASSPPTSNEQFF. DNA for the CDR3: TGTGCCAGCAGCCCACCGACTAGCAATGAGCAGTTCTTC.

The CDR3: CASRGAGADEQYF. In DNA, the CDR3 is TGTGCCAGCAGGGGGGCAGGGGCTGACGAGCAGTACTTC. The chain is built from TRBV19 and TRBJ2-7; a weak D match, TRBD1 (7 bases). The V gene's germline CDR1 is LNHDA and CDR2 SQIVND (reference sequence). This CDR3 spans 13 amino acids. The germline V and J ends were trimmed by 9 bases and 5 bases, with 17 bases remaining between them.

The rearrangement links TRBV19 to TRBJ2-7; 8 positions agree with TRBD1. The germline CDR1 and CDR2 sequences are LNHDA and SQIVND (reference sequence). The CDR3 spans 13 residues. The junction had 3 bases not matched to a gene; V was cut back by 6 bases and J by 2 bases. CDR3 coding DNA: TGTGCCAGTAGCGCAGGGGGCCCCTACGAGCAGTACTTC. This translates into CASSAGGPYEQYF.

V gene TRBV6-2 or TRBV6-3 combines with J gene TRBJ2-5; TRBD2 might be the D (5 bases). Germline loops: CDR1 MNHEY, CDR2 SVGEGT. Trimming cost V 6 bases and J 5 bases, with 10 bases left between them. This CDR3 contains 12 residues. The DNA for the CDR3 is TGTGCCAGCAGCCAAACTAGGGAGACCCAGTACTTC. This translates into CASSQTRETQYF.

This chain connects TRBV18 to TRBJ2-7; D might be TRBD2 (7 bases). Deletions cut 6 bases from V and 4 bases from J, with 28 bases between. CDR1 is KGHSH and CDR2 is LQKENI in the germline V gene. This CDR3 spans 18 amino acids. The DNA for the CDR3 is TGTGCCAGCTCGCCCAAGGGGGGCGGGAGATCTTACGTTTACGAGCAGTACTTC. Encoded protein: CASSPKGGGRSYVYEQYF.

This chain connects TRBV18 to TRBJ2-7; 10 bases are a match to TRBD1. Trimming removed 4 bases from V and 7 bases from J; junction bases left unmatched: 7. Germline CDR1 is KGHSH and CDR2 is LQKENI. This CDR3 comprises 14 residues. CDR3 DNA: TGTGCCAGCTCACTATCCGGGACAGGGGTTGAGCAGTACTTC. Translating it yields CASSLSGTGVEQYF. Full variable domain (remainder filled in from reference TRBV18 and TRBJ2-7): NAGVMQNPRHLVRRRGQEARLRCSPMKGHSHVYWYRQLPEEGLKFMVYLQKENIIDESGMPKERFSAEFPKEGPSILRIQQVVRGDSAAYFCASSLSGTGVEQYFGPGTRLTVT.

The V call is TRBV19, the J call TRBJ1-2; 8 bases align to TRBD1. The junction had 6 bases not matched to a gene; V was cut back by 4 bases and J by 2 bases. The CDR3 runs to 15 residues. Per the germline V gene, CDR1 is LNHDA and CDR2 is SQIVND (reference sequence). CDR3 coding DNA: TGTGCCAGTAGTACCGGGGACAGGCGGAACTATGGCTACACCTTC. It is translated as CASSTGDRRNYGYTF.

There are many counts of this clone. This chain connects TRBV6-2 or TRBV6-3 to TRBJ2-6; TRBD2 matches at 7 bases. This CDR3 region has 17 residues. Trimming at V came to 4 bases and at J to 2 bases, leaving 8 bases not matched to a gene. Per germline, CDR1 MNHEY and CDR2 SVGEGT. This chain's CDR3 is CASSFGGELTGANVLTF. Written as DNA, the CDR3 is TGTGCCAGCAGTTTTGGGGGGGAACTTACTGGGGCCAACGTCCTGACTTTC.

V is TRBV2 and J is TRBJ1-1, with 7 bases aligning to TRBD1. Trimming at V came to 6 bases and at J to 5 bases, leaving 12 bases not matched to a gene. CDR3 length: 15 residues. Germline assignment: CDR1 SNHLY and CDR2 FYNNEI. CDR3 bases: TGTGCCAGCAGGGGGGTGACAGGGCTAGGAACTGAAGCTTTCTTT. Translated, it gives CASRGVTGLGTEAFF. Combining the CDR3 with reference TRBV2 and TRBJ1-1 gives the whole variable domain EPEVTQTPSHQVTQMGQEVILRCVPISNHLYFYWYRQILGQKVEFLVSFYNNEISEKSEIFDDQFSVERPDGSNFTLKIRSTKLEDSAMYFCASRGVTGLGTEAFFGQGTRLTVV.

The V gene is TRBV25-1, the J gene TRBJ1-4, with D unclear. This CDR3 spans 13 amino acids. Germline CDR1 reads MGHDK; CDR2 reads SYGVNS. The V end was cut by 5 bases, the J end by 8 bases, with 12 bases between. This CDR3 is CASSSGLEEKLFF. CDR3 bases: TGTGCCAGCAGTTCTGGGTTGGAGGAAAAACTGTTTTTT. The full variable domain, its missing parts supplied by reference TRBV25-1 and TRBJ1-4, is EADIYQTPRYLVIGTGKKITLECSQTMGHDKMYWYQQDPGMELHLIHYSYGVNSTEKGDLSSESTVSRIRTEHFPLTLESARPSHTSQYLCASSSGLEEKLFFGSGTQLSVL.

This chain links TRBV4-3 with TRBJ2-1, with D perhaps TRBD2 (5 bases). The germline V gene encodes CDR1 LGHNA and CDR2 YSLEER. V was pared by 0 bases and J by 2 bases, with 11 bases between. This CDR3 region has 16 residues. The CDR3 loop reads CASSQDEGEAYNEQFF. The CDR3 DNA sequence: TGCGCCAGCAGCCAAGATGAGGGAGAAGCCTACAATGAGCAGTTCTTC.

In its sample, this clone was seen a few times. For the CDR3, the DNA is TGTGCCAGCAGTGACTACGTACCAGGGGGCGGGAGGACCGGGGAGCTGTTTTTT. Amino acid sequence: CASSDYVPGGGRTGELFF. The chain carries TRBV6-1 and TRBJ2-2; D could derive from TRBD1 or TRBD2 (8 bases each). Germline CDR1 MNHNS, CDR2 SASEGT. V lost 3 bases to trimming and J lost 5 bases, with 22 bases between them. CDR3 length: 18 amino acids.

This chain uses TRBV7-8 with TRBJ2-1; no reliable D call. Germline CDR1 and CDR2: SGHVS and FQNEAQ. V was clipped by 1 base and J by 10 bases, with 14 bases between them. This CDR3 has 14 residues. The CDR3 spells CASSLEVARSEQFF. In nucleotides, the CDR3 is TGTGCCAGCAGCTTAGAAGTGGCCCGGTCCGAGCAGTTCTTC.

This chain uses TRBV28 with TRBJ2-1; 7 bases are shared with TRBD2. Trimming removed 5 bases from V and 9 bases from J; junction bases left unmatched: 7. Germline lookup yields CDR1 MDHEN and CDR2 SYDVKM. This CDR3 is built from 13 residues. The CDR3 region is CASSPRLAREQFF. The CDR3 nucleotides read TGTGCCAGCAGTCCCAGACTAGCCCGTGAGCAGTTCTTC.

The V gene is TRBV7-3, the J gene TRBJ2-5, with 9 bases fitting TRBD2. In germline, CDR1 is SGHTA, CDR2 FQGTGA. The CDR3 loop spans 15 amino acids. J lost 2 bases, V lost 5 bases, and 6 bases had no gene match. This CDR3 is CASSPTLAGQETQYF. The CDR3 DNA is TGTGCCAGCAGCCCTACGCTAGCGGGGCAAGAGACCCAGTACTTC. The whole variable domain, filled in from reference TRBV7-3 and TRBJ2-5, reads GAGVSQTPSNKVTEKGKYVELRCDPISGHTALYWYRQSLGQGPEFLIYFQGTGAADDSGLPNDRFFAVRPEGSVSTLKIQRTERGDSAVYLCASSPTLAGQETQYFGPGTRLLVL.

The chain carries TRBV30 and TRBJ1-2; unclear D gene. CDR3 length: 12 residues. Germline CDR1 GTSNPN, CDR2 SVGIG (reference sequence). Trimming removed 1 base at V and 8 bases at J, with 11 bases between. The CDR3 nucleotides are TGTGCCTGGAGTGCTGTCAGGTTCGGCTACACCTTC. This codes for CAWSAVRFGYTF. Full variable domain (rest looked up from reference TRBV30 and TRBJ1-2): SQTIHQWPATLVQPVGSPLSLECTVEGTSNPNLYWYRQAAGRGLQLLFYSVGIGQISSEVPQNLSASRPQDRQFILSSKKLLLSDSGFYLCAWSAVRFGYTFGSGTRLTVV.

The chain joins TRBV5-1 to TRBJ2-6; D is unclear. Germline-derived CDR1 and CDR2 are SGHRS and YFSETQ. Trimming cost V 6 bases and J 0 bases, with 7 bases left between them. The CDR3 consists of 14 residues. CDR3 in amino acids: CASNDPSGANVLTF. The DNA for the CDR3 is TGCGCCAGCAATGACCCCTCTGGGGCCAACGTCCTGACTTTC.